These 23 T cell receptor beta chains share one sample of origin, sequenced in a study of T cell clusters in autoimmune cytopenias. Some 39,000 genome equivalents of blood DNA were amplified for TRB. Multiplex touch-down PCR amplified TRB using TRB-A and TRB-B pools in one tube. TCRdb reworked the multiplex PCR reads into one entry per CDR3 protein, no DNA. The sample table includes 2,000 or so distinct CDR3 sequences. The sample comprised peripheral blood. The source is a human donor with an autoimmune cytopenia or autoimmune hepatitis (not recorded which).

This clonotype shows up as medium-sized by frequency. The genes are TRBV10-3 and TRBJ1-2; there is no DNA to check the TCRdb D call of TRBD1. CDR3 length equals 16 residues. Germline CDR1 reads ENHRY; CDR2 reads SYGVKD. The CDR3: CAISESIQGGNYGYTF.

The gene calls are TRBV20-1 and TRBJ1-4; as DNA is missing, the TRBD1 call by TCRdb cannot be tested. The CDR3 sequence is 13 residues long. Germline CDR1 reads DFQATT; CDR2 reads SNEGSKA (reference sequence). CDR3 region: CSASGDRNEKLFF.

This clonotype is large by frequency. The chain combines TRBV29-1 with TRBJ1-5; TCRdb indicates TRBD1, and absent DNA this call remains unverified. CDR1 is SQVTM and CDR2 is ANQGSEA in the germline V gene. The CDR3 has 13 amino acids. The CDR3 protein is CSAVGGSVWPQHF.

This clonotype is medium-sized by frequency. The chain employs TRBV5-4 and TRBJ1-2; the TCRdb D gene call, TRBD1, has no DNA to confirm it. The germline gives CDR1 SGHNT, CDR2 YYREEE (reference sequence). The CDR3 is 12 residues long. The CDR3 spells CASSRDRYGYTF.

Judged by frequency, this clonotype is medium-sized. The chain couples TRBV12-3 or TRBV12-4 to TRBJ1-2; TCRdb's assignment of TRBD1 cannot be checked, as there is no DNA. There are 17 residues in the CDR3. CDR3 loop: CASSLAQATYGDYGYTF.

The chain carries TRBV5-1 and TRBJ1-2; TCRdb picks TRBD1, but there is no DNA to check that call. The germline V gene encodes CDR1 SGHRS and CDR2 YFSETQ. The CDR3 is made up of 15 amino acids. This chain's CDR3 is CASSARQGGGYGYTF.

The V gene is TRBV7-9, the J gene TRBJ1-2; TCRdb picks TRBD1, but there is no DNA to check that call. This CDR3 has 13 residues. Germline CDR1 is SEHNR and CDR2 is FQNEAQ (reference sequence). The CDR3 is CASSLGQNYGYTF.

V is TRBV30 and J is TRBJ1-3. The CDR3 contains 13 residues. Germline-derived CDR1 and CDR2 are GTSNPN and SVGIG (reference sequence). The CDR3 here is CAWSEGLRNTIYF.

This clonotype is classed as medium-sized by frequency. The chain's CDR3 is CASSSTGTGELFF. The genes are TRBV19 and TRBJ2-2; TCRdb indicates TRBD1, and absent DNA this call remains unverified. The CDR3 covers 13 residues. CDR1 is LNHDA, CDR2 SQIVND, per germline (reference sequence).

The V gene is TRBV20-1, the J gene TRBJ1-2. This CDR3 has 15 residues. The V gene's germline CDR1 is DFQATT and CDR2 SNEGSKA (reference sequence). The CDR3 is CSARVSVGDGSGYTF.

The CDR3 here is CASSPSRTSGNTIYF. This rearrangement joins TRBV18 to TRBJ1-3. CDR1 KGHSH and CDR2 LQKENI come from the germline V gene. The CDR3 covers 15 residues.

This clonotype registers medium-sized by frequency. CDR3 amino acids: CASSYYPANYGYTF. The V and J genes are TRBV6-6 and TRBJ1-2. The germline V gene encodes CDR1 MNHNY and CDR2 SVGAGI (reference sequence). The CDR3 is made up of 14 amino acids.

This clonotype shows up as large by frequency. This chain joins TRBV30 and TRBJ2-7; TCRdb's D call, TRBD2, is unchecked because there is no DNA. This CDR3 spans 13 amino acids. Germline-derived CDR1 and CDR2 are GTSNPN and SVGIG (reference sequence). The CDR3 is CAGTASSPYEQYF.

By frequency, this clonotype is medium-sized. The CDR3 protein is CASSQGQGAIGNTIYF. This chain links TRBV18 with TRBJ1-3; TCRdb proposes TRBD1, but this gene call is untestable without DNA. The germline gives CDR1 KGHSH, CDR2 LQKENI. CDR3 size: 16 residues.

This clonotype shows up as medium-sized by frequency. The rearrangement links TRBV5-4 to TRBJ2-3; absent DNA, TCRdb's TRBD2 call cannot be checked. Per germline, CDR1 SGHNT and CDR2 YYREEE (reference sequence). CDR3 length: 15 amino acids. This chain's CDR3 is CASSFPLVGTDTQYF.

The J gene is TRBJ2-7, the V gene TRBV5-5; the TCRdb call, TRBD1, lacks DNA for checking. The V gene's germline CDR1 is SGHKS and CDR2 YYEKEE (reference sequence). The CDR3 sequence is 12 residues long. This CDR3 reads CASSPTGAWQYF.

The genes are TRBV10-1 and TRBJ1-6; TCRdb returns TRBD1, unconfirmable since there is no DNA. Germline V gene sequence: CDR1 WNHNN, CDR2 SYGVQD (reference sequence). The CDR3 totals 14 residues. CDR3 region: CASSKGTRNSPLHF.

Considering frequency, this clonotype is medium-sized. The chain joins TRBV19 to TRBJ2-1; TCRdb lists TRBD2, though no DNA is available to test this call. The CDR3 sequence is 15 residues long. Germline V gene sequence: CDR1 LNHDA, CDR2 SQIVND (reference sequence). This CDR3 is CASRTGLAGVNEQFF.

V is TRBV6-2 or TRBV6-3 and J is TRBJ1-5; no DNA is available, so the TRBD1 call from TCRdb remains unchecked. The germline gives CDR1 MNHEY, CDR2 SVGEGT. The CDR3 sequence is 14 residues long. CDR3 residues: CASSGTGESQPQHF.

J is TRBJ2-1 and V is TRBV6-2 or TRBV6-3. Germline V gene lookup returns CDR1 MNHEY and CDR2 SVGEGT. The CDR3 totals 15 residues. The CDR3 is CASSYLRGSYNEQFF.

V is TRBV20-1 and J is TRBJ2-7. Germline lookup yields CDR1 DFQATT and CDR2 SNEGSKA (reference sequence). The CDR3 runs to 15 residues. This CDR3 is CSARDPLAATYEQYF.

This clonotype is identified as medium-sized (0.01 to 0.1%) from frequency. This chain links TRBV18 with TRBJ2-7; without DNA, the TCRdb call of TRBD1 cannot be checked. CDR1 and CDR2 from the germline V gene are KGHSH and LQKENI. The CDR3 consists of 18 residues. CDR3 protein: CASSPSPQTGTGRSEQYF.

This clonotype is called medium-sized based on its frequency. This chain links TRBV15 with TRBJ2-5. The CDR3 extends over 15 amino acids. The germline CDR1 and CDR2 sequences are LNHNV and YYDKDF (reference sequence). CDR3 protein: CATSRALAFKETQYF.